These 24 T cell receptor beta chains originate from one sample sequenced in a study of Ad26.COV2.S vaccination and SARS-CoV-2 variants. Treatment: around 19 received Ad26.COV2.S at low or high dose, single or two shots; about five received placebo; per-sample allocation not given. Samples were taken on day 63 after the first vaccine or placebo injection. Sequencing used immunoSEQ multiplex PCR; TCRdb keeps in-frame clones, though not all of them. Of 450,000 to 550,000 clones listed, nearly 90% are singletons. Sequencing was performed on peripheral blood, taken in a trial of Ad26.COV2.S vaccine versus placebo. These receptors originate from a person between 18 and 59 years old who received the Ad26.COV2.S COVID-19 vaccine or a placebo.

The chain joins TRBV3-1 (or the pseudogene TRBV3-2) to TRBJ1-1, with D unclear. This CDR3 region has 13 residues. The germline V gene has CDR1 LGHDT and CDR2 YNNKEL (reference sequence). V lost 0 bases to trimming and J lost 9 bases, with 11 bases between them. The CDR3 nucleotides read TGTGCCAGCAGCCAAGAGGGCAGACTGAAAGCTTTCTTT. Translating it yields CASSQEGRLKAFF.

The chain has TRBV12-3 or TRBV12-4 and TRBJ2-7; D gene unclear. This CDR3 comprises 13 residues. V shed 6 bases and J shed 6 bases, with 15 bases lying between them. As DNA, the CDR3 is TGTGCCAGCAGACGGGCGGCGGCGGCCGAGCAGTACTTC. It encodes CASRRAAAAEQYF.

The sample holds a few counts of this clone. The J gene is TRBJ2-7, the V gene TRBV7-8; maybe TRBD2 (5 bases). CDR1 SGHVS and CDR2 FQNEAQ come from the germline V gene. With 4 bases removed from V and 0 bases from J, the gap between germline ends came to 13 bases. The CDR3 runs to 15 residues. The CDR3 nucleotides read TGTGCCAGCAGCTATAGGACTGAGAGCTCCTACGAGCAGTACTTC. Amino acids: CASSYRTESSYEQYF.

V gene TRBV6-6 combines with J gene TRBJ2-7, with D tentatively TRBD1 (6 bases). The CDR3 covers 16 residues. Germline V gene data show CDR1 as MNHNY and CDR2 as SVGAGI (reference sequence). Trimming shortened V by 0 bases and J by 7 bases, and 19 bases separated the two germline ends. In nucleotides, the CDR3 is TGTGCCAGCAGTTACTCGATACAGGAACTAAGGGGGGAGCAGTACGTC. It specifies CASSYSIQELRGEQYV.

V is TRBV2 and J is TRBJ2-1; possibly TRBD1 or TRBD2 for D (5 bases each). This CDR3 is 12 amino acids long. Per the germline V gene, CDR1 is SNHLY and CDR2 is FYNNEI. V lost 4 bases to trimming and J lost 16 bases, with 17 bases between them. Here the CDR3 DNA reads TGTGCCAGCAGTGTGGAGCCTCGGGGCGCCTTCTTC. It specifies CASSVEPRGAFF.

V is TRBV4-3 and J is TRBJ2-3, with 7 bases that match TRBD2. The trim removed 1 base at V and 8 bases at J, leaving 12 bases unmatched. The CDR3 is 16 residues long. CDR1 LGHNA and CDR2 YSLEER come from the germline V gene. CDR3 in amino acids: CASSQVLGARETTQYF. CDR3 nucleotides: TGCGCCAGCAGCCAAGTCCTCGGAGCGCGGGAGACTACGCAGTATTTT.

The chain uses TRBV6-6 and TRBJ2-1; TRBD2 matches at 11 bases. The CDR3 extends over 15 amino acids. CDR1 and CDR2 from the germline V gene are MNHNY and SVGAGI (reference sequence). Trimming took 6 bases from V and 8 from J; bases not matched to a gene: 9. The CDR3 loop reads CASSDLAGGGYEQFF. CDR3 nucleotide sequence: TGTGCCAGCAGCGACCTAGCGGGAGGAGGGTATGAGCAGTTCTTC.

V and J are TRBV6-2 or TRBV6-3 and TRBJ1-5; D unclear. V was cut by 3 bases and J by 6 bases, with 12 bases left in between. Germline values: CDR1 MNHEY, CDR2 SVGEGT. The CDR3 is 14 residues long. The CDR3 loop reads CASSYDGRIQPQHF. In DNA form, the CDR3 reads TGTGCCAGCAGTTATGACGGCCGCATTCAGCCCCAGCATTTT.

The chain has TRBV3-1 (or the pseudogene TRBV3-2) and TRBJ2-7; 12 bases align to TRBD2. The V gene's germline CDR1 is LGHDT and CDR2 YNNKEL (reference sequence). V was clipped by 4 bases and J by 8 bases; unmatched bases: 6. The CDR3 loop spans 14 amino acids. CDR3: CASSLGLAGGQQYF. CDR3 DNA sequence: TGTGCCAGCAGCCTGGGGCTAGCGGGGGGGCAGCAGTACTTC.

The rearrangement joins TRBV9 to TRBJ2-7, with a possible D match to TRBD1 (6 bases). Trimming took 1 base from V and 0 from J, leaving 8 bases between them. The V gene's germline CDR1 is SGDLS and CDR2 YYNGEE. The CDR3 is 14 residues long. The CDR3 bases are TGTGCCAGCAGCGTACAGGGGACCTCCTACGAGCAGTACTTC. Translating gives CASSVQGTSYEQYF.

The J gene is TRBJ1-1, the V gene TRBV7-3; D is unresolved. Germline V gene sequence: CDR1 SGHTA, CDR2 FQGTGA. The CDR3 extends over 13 amino acids. Trimming left V 3 bases short and J 4 bases short, with 9 bases between. CDR3 in amino acids: CASSFSTGTEAFF. The CDR3 nucleotides read TGTGCCAGCAGCTTTAGTACGGGCACTGAAGCTTTCTTT.

CDR3 sequence (DNA): TGTGCCAGCAGCTTAAGGGCGGGAGTCTTATATGAGCAGTTCTTC. Translating gives CASSLRAGVLYEQFF. This chain connects TRBV7-9 to TRBJ2-1; 7 bases match TRBD2. Unmatched junction bases numbered 9, after V lost 2 bases and J lost 8 bases. The CDR3 runs to 15 residues. Looked up from germline, CDR1 is SEHNR and CDR2 is FQNEAQ (reference sequence).

This clone was seen more than once but under ten times. The genes are TRBV15 and TRBJ1-6; D call uncertain. The CDR3 length is 15 residues. From germline, CDR1 is LNHNV and CDR2 YYDKDF (reference sequence). V was shortened by 0 bases and J by 8 bases, with 11 bases between the two germline ends. CDR3 coding DNA: TGTGCCACCAGCAGAGATCAGGAACTGTATTCACCCCTCCACTTT. Its translation is CATSRDQELYSPLHF.

The rearrangement uses TRBV11-2 and TRBJ2-1; 7 positions agree with TRBD2. V dropped 3 bases and J dropped 4; count of bases not matched to a gene: 6. Germline values: CDR1 SGHAT, CDR2 FQNNGV. CDR3 length equals 15 residues. This CDR3 is CASSFRGEGYNEQFF. The CDR3 coding sequence is TGTGCCAGCAGCTTCCGCGGGGAGGGGTACAATGAGCAGTTCTTC.

This chain joins TRBV5-1 and TRBJ2-1; 7 bases line up with TRBD1. Trimming removed 6 bases from V and 4 bases from J; junction bases left unmatched: 7. Germline loops: CDR1 SGHRS, CDR2 YFSETQ. This CDR3 is 14 amino acids long. CDR3 DNA: TGCGCCAGCAACCGGGACAGAGAATACAATGAGCAGTTCTTC. Protein sequence: CASNRDREYNEQFF.

The rearrangement uses TRBV7-2 and TRBJ1-2, with D possibly matching TRBD1 (6 bases). Looked up from germline, CDR1 is SGHTA and CDR2 is FQGNSA. Trimming cost V 5 bases and J 1 base, with 14 bases left between them. There are 15 residues in the CDR3. CDR3 protein: CASSQAEDSNYGYTF. The CDR3 DNA sequence: TGTGCCAGCAGCCAAGCGGAGGACAGTAACTATGGCTACACCTTC.

In the case of this clone: Different DNA sequences within this sample yield the same CDR3. The chain couples TRBV12-3 or TRBV12-4 to TRBJ1-1; D remains ambiguous. V lost 2 bases and J lost 4, with 5 bases in between. CDR3 length equals 12 residues. For the CDR3, the DNA is TGTGCCAGCAGTTTAAGAGGCACTGAAGCTTTCTTT. Amino acid sequence: CASSLRGTEAFF.

The table lists this clone with a count of one. The chain combines TRBV11-3 with TRBJ2-1; 9 bases are a match to TRBD2. The CDR3 spans 18 residues. V dropped 1 base and J dropped 2; count of bases not matched to a gene: 9. The germline V gene has CDR1 SGHNT and CDR2 YENEEA. The CDR3 region has the DNA TGTGCCAGCAGCTTAGGGCCTAGCGGGACCCAACCCTACAATGAGCAGTTCTTC. This codes for CASSLGPSGTQPYNEQFF.

This clone was counted between two and nine times. The rearrangement links TRBV10-1 to TRBJ2-2, with 10 bases aligning to TRBD1. With V trimmed by 5 bases and J by 1 base, 10 bases remained unmatched. Germline CDR1 reads WNHNN; CDR2 reads SYGVQD (reference sequence). CDR3 length: 18 amino acids. The CDR3: CASSHRDRGPQNTGELFF. CDR3 nucleotides: TGCGCCAGCAGTCACCGGGACAGGGGCCCACAGAACACCGGGGAGCTGTTTTTT.

The chain is built from TRBV5-1 and TRBJ2-5; 14 bases align to TRBD2. Losses at the gene ends were 4 bases for V and 9 bases for J; bases not matched to a gene: 11. CDR1 SGHRS and CDR2 YFSETQ come from the germline V gene. The CDR3 length is 16 residues. The CDR3 is CASSRISTSGRAAQYF. The CDR3 DNA is TGCGCCAGCAGCCGCATATCGACTAGCGGGAGGGCGGCCCAGTACTTC.

The chain uses TRBV15 and TRBJ1-2, with 7 bases aligning to TRBD1. V shed 1 base, J shed 3 bases, and the junction held 2 bases outside the gene matches. CDR1 and CDR2 from the germline V gene are LNHNV and YYDKDF (reference sequence). The CDR3 runs to 14 residues. CDR3 sequence reads: CATSRGTGDYGYTF. In DNA form, the CDR3 reads TGTGCCACCAGCAGAGGAACAGGGGACTATGGCTACACCTTC. Combining the CDR3 with reference TRBV15 and TRBJ1-2 gives the whole variable domain DAMVIQNPRYQVTQFGKPVTLSCSQTLNHNVMYWYQQKSSQAPKLLFHYYDKDFNNEADTPDNFQSRRPNTSFCFLDIRSPGLGDTAMYLCATSRGTGDYGYTFGSGTRLTVV.

This chain connects TRBV18 to TRBJ2-3, with D possibly matching TRBD1 (6 bases). CDR1 and CDR2 (germline): KGHSH, LQKENI. Trimming removed 0 bases at V and 8 bases at J, with 18 bases between. The CDR3 extends over 16 amino acids. CDR3 nucleotides: TGTGCCAGCTCACCACCATATAGCTCTCCAGGGGTTACGCAGTATTTT. Translated, it gives CASSPPYSSPGVTQYF.

The chain recombines TRBV5-1 with TRBJ2-3; D ambiguous. The CDR3 extends over 14 amino acids. Trimming pared 0 bases from V and 6 bases from J, leaving 11 bases between. Germline lookup yields CDR1 SGHRS and CDR2 YFSETQ. In DNA, the CDR3 is TGCGCCAGCAGCTTGGGAGACTGGGTGGATACGCAGTATTTT. It specifies CASSLGDWVDTQYF.

The V gene is TRBV4-3, the J gene TRBJ2-7; possible D gene TRBD2, 5 bases. CDR1 and CDR2 (germline): LGHNA, YSLEER. Trimming pared 2 bases from V and 2 bases from J, leaving 16 bases between. This CDR3 region has 16 residues. CDR3 loop: CASSQSNGLGPYEQYF. DNA of the CDR3: TGCGCCAGCAGCCAATCCAACGGACTGGGCCCCTACGAGCAGTACTTC.